The rows below give T cell receptor beta chains drawn from one sample of a study of neurological immune-mediated disorders. TCRdb re-analysed the 5' RACE reads in MiXCR, keeping a single row per CDR3 protein. The repertoire holds fewer than 75,000 distinct CDR3 sequences, with 4.5% as singletons. Sample: PBMCs. Receptors originate from a man aged 25 to 40 with multiple sclerosis. The CDR3 runs from the conserved cysteine through the conserved F or W. D genes are given only for firm matches. Clone size is given for some rows only: seen once, a few or many times, or a class if the clone is expanded.

>TRBV4-2|.|few|TRBJ2-4
TGTGCCAGCAGCCAAGATGGGTGGGACATTCAGTACTTC
CASSQDGWDIQYF
>TRBV7-8|.|many|TRBJ1-6
TGTGCCAGCAGCCTCGATAATTCACCCCTCCACTTT
CASSLDNSPLHF
>TRBV4-1|TRBD1|many|TRBJ1-1
TGCGCCAGCAGCCAAGGGGACAGGGGGATGCGGGCTGAAGCTTTCTTT
CASSQGDRGMRAEAFF
>TRBV20-1|TRBD1|many|TRBJ1-1
TGCAGTGCCCCTTCGACAGGGAGGGACACTGAAGCTTTCTTT
CSAPSTGRDTEAFF
>TRBV5-1|TRBD2|.|TRBJ2-1
TGCGCCAGCAGCTCATTCGGGACTAGCGGAAAAGGAGGATATAATGAGCAGTTCTTC
CASSSFGTSGKGGYNEQFF
>TRBV6-2/TRBV6-3|.|many|TRBJ1-2
TGTGCCAGCAGTTCCCTCCGGGGGCCCTTCTATGGCTACACCTTC
CASSSLRGPFYGYTF
>TRBV5-5|.|few|TRBJ1-4
TGTGCCAGCAGCATGACCGGGACATTAGAAAAACTGTTTTTT
CASSMTGTLEKLFF
>TRBV7-9|.|few|TRBJ2-2
TGTGCCAGCACCCCCCAGGGGACCGGGGAGCTGTTTTTT
CASTPQGTGELFF
>TRBV4-1|.|few|TRBJ1-2
TGCGCCAGCAGCCAAGATGAGGGGCTGGACTATGGCTACACCTTC
CASSQDEGLDYGYTF
>TRBV10-3|TRBD1|many|TRBJ1-2
TGTGCCATCAGTGAGTCGCCCGGGACAGAAAACTATGGCTACACCTTC
CAISESPGTENYGYTF
>TRBV3-1|.|few|TRBJ1-4
TGTGCCAGCACTTCGGGTAATGAAAAACTGTTTTTT
CASTSGNEKLFF
>TRBV7-9|.|many|TRBJ2-7
TGTGCCAGCAGCCTCGGAGTTTACGAGCAGTACTTC
CASSLGVYEQYF
>TRBV15|.|many|TRBJ2-3
TGTGCCACCAGCAGAACCGGGGGAGATACGCAGTATTTT
CATSRTGGDTQYF
>TRBV7-3|.|many|TRBJ2-2
TGTGCCAGCAGCCCCGACTCACCCGGCGGGGAGCTGTTTTTT
CASSPDSPGGELFF
>TRBV5-1|.|.|TRBJ1-4
TGCGCCAGCAGCGGAGCGTCTTTCGGGGCTGAAAAACTGTTTTTT
CASSGASFGAEKLFF
>TRBV7-9|.|many|TRBJ1-1
TGTGCCAGCAGCTCTAAGGAGCCGGGCACTGAAGCTTTCTTT
CASSSKEPGTEAFF
>TRBV7-2|.|many|TRBJ1-1
TGTGCCAGCAGCTTTCAGAAGAACACTGAAGCTTTCTTT
CASSFQKNTEAFF
>TRBV5-5|TRBD1|many|TRBJ1-2
TGTGCCAGCAGCCCTGGAGCCACAGGGGCAGCTAACTATGGCTACACCTTC
CASSPGATGAANYGYTF
>TRBV4-1|.|many|TRBJ1-2
TGCGCCAGCAGCCAAGACAGGGTAACCTACACCTTC
CASSQDRVTYTF
>TRBV24-1|.|many|TRBJ2-1
TGTGCCACCAGTGATCCCTTGACACCTGGGTCTGAATTCTTC
CATSDPLTPGSEFF
>TRBV12-3/TRBV12-4|TRBD1|many|TRBJ1-5
TGTGCCAGCACGTCCCAGGGGGGTCAGCCCCAGCATTTT
CASTSQGGQPQHF
>TRBV7-9|.|many|TRBJ2-7
TGTGCCAGCACCAACACCGGGAGCAGGGGCAATGGCGAGCAGTACTTC
CASTNTGSRGNGEQYF
>TRBV2|.|.|TRBJ2-3
TGTGCCAGCAAGTCACCACGGAAGGATACGCAGTATTTT
CASKSPRKDTQYF
>TRBV5-6|TRBD2|many|TRBJ2-7
TGTGCCAGCAGCACGACTAGCGGATTACGAGAGCAGTACTTC
CASSTTSGLREQYF
>TRBV4-1|.|many|TRBJ2-2
TGCGCCAGCAGCCAACCGGGACAACTCAGGGAGCTGTTTTTT
CASSQPGQLRELFF
>TRBV29-1|.|many|TRBJ2-5
TGCAGCGTTGAAGATTTCGGAGAGACCCAGTACTTC
CSVEDFGETQYF
>TRBV20-1|TRBD2|many|TRBJ2-3
TGCAGTGCTAGAAGGGCTAGCGGGGGGTCGGATACGCAGTATTTT
CSARRASGGSDTQYF
>TRBV5-1|TRBD1|many|TRBJ2-1
TGCGCCAGCAGCTCTGGGACAGGGGCGGTCGGTGAGCAGTTCTTC
CASSSGTGAVGEQFF
>TRBV5-1|.|many|TRBJ2-7
TGCGCCAGCAGCCCACAATTAACTTCATTCGTCGAGCAGTACTTC
CASSPQLTSFVEQYF
>TRBV6-1|.|few|TRBJ2-7
TGTGCCAGCTGGGACCTCGGCGAGCAGTACTTC
CASWDLGEQYF
>TRBV20-1|TRBD1|few|TRBJ1-2
TGCAGTGCTAGAGATCCGATTCAGGGGGCGGTTGGCTACACCTTC
CSARDPIQGAVGYTF
>TRBV4-2|.|many|TRBJ1-5
TGTGCCAGCAGCCAAGATTGGGAGGATATGCAGCCCCAGCATTTT
CASSQDWEDMQPQHF
>TRBV7-2|.|many|TRBJ1-2
TGTGCCGAGGAGGGGAACTATGGCTACACCTTC
CAEEGNYGYTF
>TRBV7-7|TRBD1|few|TRBJ2-2
TGTGCCAGCAGCTTGAGGACAGGGGCGACTTTGATAAGAGCCGGGGAGCTGTTTTTT
CASSLRTGATLIRAGELFF
>TRBV7-9|.|.|TRBJ2-4
TGTGCCAGCAGCTTAGAAGGGGTGAAAAACATTCAGTACTTC
CASSLEGVKNIQYF
>TRBV5-1|.|.|TRBJ2-3
TGCGCCAGCAGCTTAGGACAGCCCGGAACAGATACGCAGTATTTT
CASSLGQPGTDTQYF
>TRBV5-1|.|many|TRBJ2-5
TGCGCCAGCAGCTTGTTGGGGACCGAAGAGACCCAGTACTTC
CASSLLGTEETQYF
>TRBV11-2|.|many|TRBJ2-4
TGTGCCAGCAGCTTAGACCACGGCTCCAAAAACATTCAGTACTTC
CASSLDHGSKNIQYF
>TRBV10-3|TRBD1|many|TRBJ1-1
TGTGCCATCAGGCCGGTGACAGGGGTGGTTCGTGAGGCTTTCTTT
CAIRPVTGVVREAFF
>TRBV18|.|many|TRBJ1-1
TGTGCCAGCTCAGAGGACAGATACACTGAAGCTTTCTTT
CASSEDRYTEAFF
>TRBV4-1|TRBD1|many|TRBJ1-2
TGCGCCAGCAGCCAAGACGGACAGGGAGATGGCTACACCTTC
CASSQDGQGDGYTF
>TRBV5-1|.|many|TRBJ1-1
TGCGCCAGCAGCCTTCCGGGGGTCACTGAAGCTTTCTTT
CASSLPGVTEAFF
>TRBV5-1|.|many|TRBJ1-1
TGCGCCAGCAGCCCTGAACGGGGCCCAAAGGCGAACACTGAAGCTTTCTTT
CASSPERGPKANTEAFF
>TRBV12-3/TRBV12-4|TRBD1|many|TRBJ1-2
TGTGCCAGCAGCCACCGGGACAGGGAAGGAGGCTACACCTTC
CASSHRDREGGYTF